This T cell receptor beta chain was captured in a study of T-cell reconstitution after alpha-beta-depleted transplantation in children. This clonotype was observed a few times. What it binds is not known. Overall study findings and caveats: Approximately two months post-transplant, alpha-beta T cells reportedly originated from several hundred expanded graft clones. Among T cells one year after transplant, newly produced cells accounted for most counts and diversity. Surviving recipient cells, namely T cells and thymic progenitors, were the source of high day-60 TCRbeta diversity in some patients.

Germline values: CDR1 KGHSH, CDR2 LQKENI. V shed 4 bases and J 8 bases; nucleotides not matched to a gene: 5. The CDR3 extends over 13 amino acids. TCRbeta library preparation incorporated unique molecular identifiers. MiXCR, applied by TCRdb to the PCR reads, yields one record per CDR3 protein. The table has nearly 350,000 distinct CDR3 sequences, around 15% seen once; the top ten hold roughly 40%. The input for sequencing was PBMCs, mostly from graft donor cells, taken 360 days after TCRalphabeta/CD19-depleted stem cell transplant. J is TRBJ2-1 and V is TRBV18; 7 bases fit TRBD2. This clonotype was obtained from a male patient aged 2-10 years who had a stem cell transplant for acute lymphoblastic leukemia, so the T cells may come from the graft donor. The CDR3: CASSLRESDEQFF. Written as DNA, the CDR3 is TGTGCCAGCTCACTGCGGGAGTCGGATGAGCAGTTCTTC.